This TCR beta chain is drawn from a study of cytomegalovirus exposure and HLA in healthy donors (dated by TCRdb to about 2017). With respect to the entire study: In an earlier analysis of under 750 of the donors, 276 Gb of sequence data and some 100 million unique TCR beta sequences from roughly 200 million T cells were reported. An early release covering roughly 600 HLA-typed donors comprised about 310 gigabases of sequencing data and 85 million to 100 million unique TCR sequences. Of the 350 to 450 genotyped donors, 81% fell in the genetic ancestry cluster associated with self-reported Caucasian donors. The aim of the study was to test whether cataloging public T cell receptors could identify signatures of past pathogen exposure. Using immunosequencing, the study profiled T cell repertoires from about 620 subjects and related those repertoires to cytomegalovirus serostatus. Besides the first cohort of 500 to 700 subjects, a separate validation cohort made up of 120 different subjects was used. To predict cytomegalovirus infection status, the study combined high-throughput TCR immunosequencing, statistical association of individual TCRs with disease status, and machine learning. A later analysis re-examined previously published TCR beta repertoires from just over 650 donors and added high-resolution HLA genotyping to investigate patterns of TCR occurrence. Rather than using new phenotypic data, the later analysis identified candidate immune exposures from TCR beta sequences and from how often those sequences occurred across donors. In an earlier analysis of 550 to 700 of the donors, high-throughput TCR beta sequencing was used to judge whether each TCR beta V gene segment behaved as functional or pseudogenic. Donor age, sex, ethnicity and CMV serostatus were collected together with the repertoire data. A later genetic analysis used genome-wide SNP genotypes for about 55% of the 666 donors, treating that subset as a discovery cohort. Every repertoire in the discovery cohort had been generated on one and the same sequencing platform. Class I and class II HLA loci were covered by the typing at four-digit resolution. Typing coverage varied by locus: 629-630 donors for A, B, C, DRB1 and DQB1; some 520 for DQA1; approximately 610 for DPA1; 450 to 480 for DPB1. A few DR-DQ haplotypes were handled as single units for association and clustering because linkage in the cohort was strong. On average, around 230,000 unique TCR beta nucleotide sequences were sequenced per donor among about 400 genotyped donors of the cohort, with roughly 18% of those sequences being non-productive.

At the junction V is shortened by 2 bases and J by 11 bases, with 6 bases in between. The CDR3 has 11 amino acids, counting the end cysteine and phenylalanine. The only DNA kept is the CDR3, 33 bases in frame from the first base. CDR1 and CDR2, per the germline V gene, are KGHSY and FQNENV. As to this clone: Its cognate antigen has yet to be identified. Per-base quality was not reported, and no clone a single base away is much larger than it.

The cohort was made up of approximately 670 healthy bone marrow donors. At the time of sampling, every cohort member was nominally healthy, though immune exposures that went unrecorded were likely present. The donor was CMV seropositive and was included in the group of some 290 seropositive cohort members. Each donor provided a peripheral blood sample, and peripheral blood mononuclear cells were used for TCR beta sequencing. Genomic DNA was extracted from the blood cell samples with the Qiagen DNeasy Blood Extraction Kit. The study at large found these results: In an earlier analysis of around 600 of the donors, most TCR beta V segments were observed in productive rearrangements about 87% or about 30% of the time, broadly matching IMGT annotations. Roughly uniform sequencing depth across donors was assumed in presence/absence analyses, although this assumption may not hold. A later analysis found that most CMV-associated TCR beta chains appeared HLA-restricted, with HLA associations seemingly driven largely by CMV exposure. A cluster of highly shared sequence variants was judged likely to be a technical artifact of the sequencing pipeline. The authors suggested that the approach could potentially be extended to other disease states and immunological phenotypes. The study listed 164 TCR beta chains as associated with cytomegalovirus. In both the original and validation cohorts, the classifier was reported to diagnose cytomegalovirus status with high specificity and sensitivity. Strong co-occurrence of HLA alleles, especially DR and DQ, made assigning TCR associations to individual alleles difficult. For the cohort, immune exposure information was limited to CMV serostatus. A further reported finding was that TCR beta sequences accurately predicted the HLA-A and HLA-B alleles for most subjects in the first cohort. A later analysis found that HLA-associated TCR beta chains were more clonally expanded and had lower generation probabilities than equally common non-associated chains. Compared with the roughly 720-donor mean, donors in an Asian-associated ancestry cluster had fewer N-insertions in productive TCRs, according to a later genetic analysis. Because HLA typing was unavailable for some donors at each locus, only the typed subset was used in association tests. Specific HLA alleles were associated with 18,000 or so TCR beta sequences at a false discovery rate of 0.05 in a later analysis. According to a later analysis, parvovirus B19, influenza, CMV and Epstein-Barr virus appeared linked to several top co-occurrence clusters. According to a later analysis, TCR association rates differed among HLA loci, with DRB1 alleles showing the most associated TCRs and HLA-C alleles showing the fewest. Three of the identified cytomegalovirus-associated TCR beta chains were confirmed in vitro to be specific for cytomegalovirus antigens. The earlier analysis of 450 to 700 of the donors excluded some 16 rarely observed V segments, including chromosome 9 orphons, because counts were too low. Some IMGT-functional V segments, including TRBV6-2 and TRBV6-3, could not be distinguished by the 87-base-pair reads and were therefore excluded. Most TCR sequences were seen in very few donors, while some public TCRs were found in many individuals. Correlated functional status among segregating V segments might be attributable to linkage disequilibrium, but an unknown experimental factor could not be ruled out. An association between a missense DCLRE1C variant and V-gene and J-gene trimming of TCR beta chains was found in a later genetic analysis and replicated in an independent cohort. The cohort was sequenced for TCR beta chains only, and without alpha or paired-chain data the features that could be detected were limited.

Library creation used the immunoSEQ multiplex PCR assay. For the multiplex PCR, a mixture combining 60 forward primers for TCR Vbeta segments and 13 reverse primers for TCR Jbeta segments was used. Amplification of the CDR3 region of rearranged TCR beta genes was performed with a multiplex PCR assay on genomic DNA. On the Illumina HiSeq System, the amplified TCR beta libraries were sequenced as 87-base-pair reads. As for the authors' bioinformatics: Across the 640 or so repertoires, a later analysis counted 75 million to 90 million unique TCR beta chains, some 11 million of which were shared by at least two donors. Raw reads were error-corrected and collapsed into unique sequences with a nearest-neighbor algorithm that merged closely related sequences to remove PCR and sequencing errors. CDR3 sequences were aligned to IMGT reference sequences to assign V, D and J gene segments. For a sequence to be retained, at least a six-nucleotide match to both a V gene segment and a J gene segment was required. A rearrangement counted as productive if the CDR3 had no stop codons and remained in frame with V and J, and every other rearrangement counted as non-productive. CDR3 was defined by IMGT convention, running from the second conserved V-encoded cysteine to the conserved J-encoded phenylalanine. Sequences without an unambiguous match to a single V gene segment were excluded from the earlier analysis of 500 to 700 of the donors. An earlier analysis of a few hundred of the donors called V segments functional above 56.7% productive rearrangements and segregating when the between-donor standard deviation exceeded 5%. A statistical classification framework was built to diagnose cytomegalovirus status from the catalog of TCR beta chain sequences. In a later analysis, V and J genes were assigned by comparing TCR nucleotide sequences against IMGT/GENE-DB human TR gene sequences. In a later analysis, CDR3 sequences and most-parsimonious VDJ recombination scenarios were assigned using the TCRdist pipeline. In a later analysis, each TCR beta chain was defined by its CDR3 amino acid sequence together with its V-gene family, and reads without a unique V-gene family were excluded. To address suspected cross-contamination and a sequencing artifact, a later analysis removed approximately 590 highly shared, low-generation-probability nucleotide sequences. A later analysis calculated a clonal expansion index for each public chain from normalized within-repertoire ranks of inferred template counts. Generation probabilities in a later analysis came from a VDJ recombination model fitted to out-of-frame rearrangements, and those results were checked against IGoR. Hypergeometric tests were used in a later analysis to score TCR-TCR, TCR-HLA and TCR-CMV co-occurrence, with a repertoire-size bias correction applied to the TCR pairs. To estimate false discovery rates, a later analysis permuted the HLA or CMV assignments 20 times. In a later analysis, co-occurring TCRs were grouped with DBSCAN, and TCRdist sequence similarity was added when clustering was performed within HLA-allele-positive subsets. Repertoires with fewer than 30,000 or more than 120,000 public chains, plus five repertoires with anomalous nucleotide sharing, were excluded from co-occurrence clustering. TCRdb obtained this table from immuneACCESS and retained in-frame rearrangements with V and J assigned. These tables miss some clones; where compared with another copy, unresolved V genes account for less than half of the shortfall, and the remainder is unexplained. From that table come the V and J calls and clone size; the DNA was used to work out D and trimming. This sample holds roughly 100,000 clones; over 80% were observed only once. Together, the top ten hold 6% to 8% of the sample.

The clonotype originates from a man aged 25-40 years in good health and CMV-seropositive. What was sequenced was PBMCs. The rearranged segments are TRBV16 and TRBJ1-4, with the D gene uncertain. This receptor has the CDR3 CASSQENKLFF. The sequenced DNA: TGTGCCAGCAGCCAAGAGAACAAACTGTTTTTT.